This T cell receptor (beta chain) was identified during a study of cytomegalovirus exposure and HLA in healthy donors. Study in general: Among the roughly 400 genotyped donors, around 85% were placed in the Caucasian-associated ancestry cluster.

Study findings and constraints: In a later analysis, at a false discovery rate of 0.05, about 16,000 TCR beta sequences matched HLA alleles. Later analysis associated a missense DCLRE1C variant with TCR beta V- and J-gene trimming. Exclusion applied to some V segments, including TRBV6-2 and TRBV6-3, as they were indistinguishable.

V gave up 1 base and J gave up 3 bases, with 9 bases separating them. Germline CDR1 LGHNA, CDR2 YSLEER. The CDR3 is made up of 15 amino acids. Notes on this clone: Its matching antigen is unknown.

Amplification used 60 Vbeta primers and 13 Jbeta primers. The data were produced by immunoSEQ multiplex PCR, yet TCRdb's version contains in-frame clones alone and is incomplete. The data contain 150,000 to 200,000 clones, about four fifths of them seen just once; the ten biggest clones take up 1.5% to 1.7%. This clonotype was sampled from a man aged 35-49 years in good health and CMV-seronegative. The sequenced sample consisted of PBMCs. The chain couples TRBV4-3 to TRBJ1-4; tentative D call: TRBD1 (6 bases). The CDR3 region has the DNA TGCGCCAGCAGCCAAGTGGGGGCAGCTAATGAAAAACTGTTTTTT. Translating gives CASSQVGAANEKLFF.